This TCR beta chain was recorded in a study of cytomegalovirus exposure and HLA in healthy donors. Points from the study as a whole: For TCR beta chains, V- and J-gene trimming was later linked to a missense DCLRE1C variant. As confirmed in vitro, three CMV-associated chains were specific for CMV antigens.

With 60 Vbeta and 13 Jbeta primers, the PCR was carried out. As handled by the study authors: An analysis performed later counted around 80 million unique TCR beta chains (approximately 11 million of them shared). Method: immunoSEQ multiplex PCR; TCRdb's copy keeps in-frame clones and lacks some. V, J and clone size were drawn from that table, and D and trimming were deduced from the DNA. Of 110,000 to 150,000 clones in the sample, around 73% were seen once. This clone has only a few counts. Antigen unknown. The V gene end was trimmed by 4 bases and the J gene end by 3 bases; junction bases not matched to a gene: 7. The length of the CDR3 is 16 residues. Germline CDR1 and CDR2: LGHNA and YSLEER.

This clonotype originated in a female donor in good health and CMV-seronegative. V gene TRBV4-3 combines with J gene TRBJ2-3; 10 bases agree with TRBD1. The sequenced sample consisted of PBMCs. The CDR3 here is CASSLHGTGVTDTQYF. For the CDR3, the DNA is TGCGCCAGCAGCCTTCACGGGACAGGGGTGACAGATACGCAGTATTTT.